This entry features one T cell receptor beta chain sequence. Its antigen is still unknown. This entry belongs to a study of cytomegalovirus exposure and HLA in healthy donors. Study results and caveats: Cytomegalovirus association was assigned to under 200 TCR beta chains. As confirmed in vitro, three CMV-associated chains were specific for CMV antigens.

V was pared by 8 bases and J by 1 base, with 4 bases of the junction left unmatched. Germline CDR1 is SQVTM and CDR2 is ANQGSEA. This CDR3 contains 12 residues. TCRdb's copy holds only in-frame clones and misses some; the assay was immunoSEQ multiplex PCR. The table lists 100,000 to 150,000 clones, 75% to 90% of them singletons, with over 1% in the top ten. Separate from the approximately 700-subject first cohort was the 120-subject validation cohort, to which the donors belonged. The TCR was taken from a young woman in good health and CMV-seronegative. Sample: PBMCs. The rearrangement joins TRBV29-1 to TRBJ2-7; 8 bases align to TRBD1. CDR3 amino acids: CSSRDRSYEQYF. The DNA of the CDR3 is TGCAGCTCGAGGGACAGGTCCTACGAGCAGTACTTC.